This T cell receptor (beta chain) was identified in a study of blood T cell repertoires in COVID-19. Turning to the study itself: Both acute and convalescent COVID-19 samples were obtained from the United States, Italy and Spain. T cells, B-cell-depleted T cells, or PBMCs supplied cDNA or gDNA.

The germline CDR1 and CDR2 sequences are KGHSH and LQKENI. V was trimmed by 0 bases and J by 6 bases, leaving 12 bases between them. The CDR3 extends over 16 amino acids. In the authors' workflow: Amplifying reference gene primers gave estimates of nucleated cell counts. Profiled with immunoSEQ multiplex PCR; TCRdb holds only in-frame clones, not every one. V, J and clone size derive from that table, while D and trimming were established from the DNA sequence. The sample records about 260,000 clones, 87% being singletons. In this sample, this clone turned up once. Input material: peripheral blood. V and J are TRBV18 and TRBJ1-6; D is unclear. The sequence was collected from a middle-aged woman who had recovered from COVID-19. This chain's CDR3 is CASSPPALGSNSPLHF. The CDR3 DNA is TGTGCCAGCTCACCACCGGCCCTGGGCAGTAATTCACCCCTCCACTTT.